This T cell receptor beta chain was sequenced during a study of blood T cell repertoires in COVID-19. Profiled with immunoSEQ multiplex PCR; TCRdb holds only in-frame clones, not every one. The data contain around 62,000 clones, 75% to 85% of them singletons. The germline V and J ends were trimmed by 5 bases and 10 bases, with 11 bases remaining between them. Germline CDR1 and CDR2: MNHEY and SVGEGT. The CDR3 is made up of 11 amino acids. This clone turned up a few times. Sequenced sample: peripheral blood. The receptor comes from a man between 50 and 59 years old with acute or convalescent COVID-19. The chain links TRBV6-2 or TRBV6-3 to TRBJ2-5; no clear D gene. The CDR3 bases are TGTGCCAGCAGTCGCCTGAGTGTCCAGTACTTC. This sequence encodes CASSRLSVQYF.